The present entry profiles one T cell receptor (beta chain) with its context. Under the authors' procedure: Nucleated cell number was recorded as an estimate derived from reference gene primer amplification. Measured with immunoSEQ multiplex PCR; TCRdb has only the in-frame clones, and not every one. V and J calls and clone size are given by that table; D and trimming were obtained from the DNA. The data show under 350,000 clones, more than 85% seen once. The sample originates from a study of blood T cell repertoires in COVID-19. Study-wide context: From T cells, B-cell-depleted T cells, or PBMCs came the material, which was cDNA or gDNA.

V trimming: 5 bases; J trimming: 0 bases; junction bases outside the gene matches: 10. From germline, CDR1 is SGHAT and CDR2 FQNNGV. The CDR3 runs to 17 residues. Sequencing used peripheral blood. The TCR sequence derives from a man aged 40-49 years with acute or convalescent COVID-19. The chain has TRBV11-2 and TRBJ2-7, with 10 nucleotides matching TRBD2. The CDR3, as DNA: TGTGCCAGCAGCCCCCCCCGCCCTAGCGGGGGCTCCTACGAGCAGTACTTC. This translates into CASSPPRPSGGSYEQYF.